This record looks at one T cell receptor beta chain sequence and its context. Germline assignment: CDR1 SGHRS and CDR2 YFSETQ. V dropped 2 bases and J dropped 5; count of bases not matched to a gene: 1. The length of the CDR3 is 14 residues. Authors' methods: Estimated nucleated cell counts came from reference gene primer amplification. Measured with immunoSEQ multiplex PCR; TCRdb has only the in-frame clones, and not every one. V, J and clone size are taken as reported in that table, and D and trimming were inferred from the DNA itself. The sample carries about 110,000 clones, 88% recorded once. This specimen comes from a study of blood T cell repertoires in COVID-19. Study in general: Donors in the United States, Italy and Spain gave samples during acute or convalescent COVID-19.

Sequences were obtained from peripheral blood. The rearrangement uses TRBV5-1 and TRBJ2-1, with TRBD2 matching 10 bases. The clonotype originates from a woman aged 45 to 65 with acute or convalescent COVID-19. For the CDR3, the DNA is TGCGCCAGCAGCTTCCTAGCGGGAGACAATGAGCAGTTCTTC. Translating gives CASSFLAGDNEQFF.